This is a list of T cell receptor beta chains from one sample in a study of long-term antiretroviral therapy in people with HIV. Only in-frame clones appear in the TCRdb table, and some are missing; sequencing was by immunoSEQ multiplex PCR. The sample includes approximately 32,000 clones, about 83% of them seen just once. The specimen was unsorted PBMCs, collected 0.4 years before starting antiretroviral therapy. Every receptor here comes from a man aged 18-30 years with HIV. The CDR3 runs from the conserved cysteine through the conserved F or W. A D gene is named only where the DNA matches it firmly. Clone size is stated in some rows and not others, as once, few, many or a class when expanded.

D: TRBD2; J: TRBJ2-2; size: NA; V: TRBV9; DNA: TGTGCCAGCAGCACGGGAGGGGCCGGGGAGCTGTTTTTT; CDR3: CASSTGGAGELFF
D: NA; J: TRBJ2-1; size: NA; V: TRBV5-6; DNA: TGTGCCAGCAGCCCCCCTTTTTTTCAGGTTGTCTACAATGAGCAGTTCTTC; CDR3: CASSPPFFQVVYNEQFF
D: TRBD1; J: TRBJ2-6; size: NA; V: TRBV5-1; DNA: TGCGCCAGCAGCTATGGGCGGACAGGGGGCTCTGGGGCCAACGTCCTGACTTTC; CDR3: CASSYGRTGGSGANVLTF
D: NA; J: TRBJ1-5; size: NA; V: TRBV6-5; DNA: TGTGCCAGCAGCCACGACAATGGGGGACGGCAGCCCCAGCATTTT; CDR3: CASSHDNGGRQPQHF
D: NA; J: TRBJ1-1; size: NA; V: TRBV5-1; DNA: TGCGCCAGCAGCCTAGGACTGCACACTGAAGCTTTCTTT; CDR3: CASSLGLHTEAFF
D: TRBD1; J: TRBJ1-6; size: NA; V: TRBV7-2; DNA: TGTGCCAGCAGCTTCGGGACAGGGGCTAATTCACCCCTCCACTTT; CDR3: CASSFGTGANSPLHF
D: NA; J: TRBJ1-4; size: NA; V: TRBV29-1; DNA: TGCAGCGTTGCGGAACAGGGTGGAACTAATGAAAAACTGTTTTTT; CDR3: CSVAEQGGTNEKLFF
D: NA; J: TRBJ2-7; size: NA; V: TRBV15; DNA: TGTGCCACCAGCAGAGGGGAAGCTCCAGAGCAGTACTTC; CDR3: CATSRGEAPEQYF
D: TRBD2; J: TRBJ2-1; size: NA; V: TRBV9; DNA: TGTGCCAGCAGCGCCCGACTAGCGGCATACAATGAGCAGTTCTTC; CDR3: CASSARLAAYNEQFF
D: NA; J: TRBJ1-5; size: NA; V: TRBV27; DNA: TGTGCCAGCAGTTTAAAAGGGTTTGATAGCAATCAGCCCCAGCATTTT; CDR3: CASSLKGFDSNQPQHF
D: TRBD2; J: TRBJ2-7; size: NA; V: TRBV9; DNA: TGTGCCAGCAGCGGACCCCGGGCGGGGGGCCCCTACGAGCAGTACTTC; CDR3: CASSGPRAGGPYEQYF
D: TRBD1; J: TRBJ2-7; size: NA; V: TRBV7-9; DNA: TGTGCCAGCAGCCAAACAGGGGCTTTTTACGAGCAGTACTTC; CDR3: CASSQTGAFYEQYF
D: NA; J: TRBJ2-2; size: NA; V: TRBV2; DNA: TGTGCCAGCAAGGGGGGGGCGCGGGACACCGGGGAGCTGTTTTTT; CDR3: CASKGGARDTGELFF
D: NA; J: TRBJ2-5; size: NA; V: TRBV6-1; DNA: TGTGCCAGCAGTGAAGTCTCGGGGGTCTTGGAGACCCAGTACTTC; CDR3: CASSEVSGVLETQYF
D: NA; J: TRBJ1-1; size: once; V: TRBV6-5; DNA: TGTGCCAGCAGTTATATGGCCGAAGCTTTCTTT; CDR3: CASSYMAEAFF